This T cell receptor beta chain was profiled in a study of blood T cell repertoires in COVID-19. Study at large: Acute-phase and convalescent COVID-19 samples originated in the United States, Italy and Spain. The analysed material was cDNA or gDNA that came from T cells, B-cell-depleted T cells, or PBMCs.

Authors' data handling: Nucleated cell counts were estimated from reference gene primer amplification. Method: immunoSEQ multiplex PCR; TCRdb's copy keeps in-frame clones and lacks some. D and trimming were read from the DNA, whereas the V and J calls and clone size are those reported in that table. The sample lists 120,000 or so clones, over 60% occurring once. V dropped 1 base and J dropped 5 bases, with 15 bases sitting between them. The CDR3 covers 15 residues. CDR1 is MGHRA, CDR2 YSYEKL, per germline. The source material was peripheral blood. The V call is TRBV4-1, the J call TRBJ2-7; no definite D call. This TCR came from a human donor in a cohort sampled during active COVID-19. The CDR3 here is CASSQANPLRDEQYF. As DNA, the CDR3 is TGCGCCAGCAGCCAAGCTAATCCGCTAAGAGACGAGCAGTACTTC.